The clone carrying this T cell receptor (beta chain) came up once. Its cognate antigen is unknown. A multiplex PCR was run with 60 Vbeta primers and 13 Jbeta primers. Authors' methods: Later work found 65 million to 100 million unique TCR beta chains, with some 11 million shared. Assay: immunoSEQ multiplex PCR; the TCRdb copy retains only in-frame clones and omits some. D and trimming were read from the DNA, whereas the V and J calls and clone size are those reported in that table. Here the sample spans around 200,000 clones, about 80% being singletons. This record belongs to a study of cytomegalovirus exposure and HLA in healthy donors. Study results and caveats: Later analysis suggested most CMV-associated TCR beta chains were HLA-restricted. Whilst most TCR sequences proved rare, a subset of public TCRs occurred across many donors.

The germline gives CDR1 KGHSH, CDR2 LQKENI. CDR3 length: 14 residues. Trimming cost V 4 bases and J 4 bases; bases outside gene matches: 4. The clonotype comes from a woman in her forties or fifties in good health and CMV-seropositive. The sample consisted of PBMCs. V and J are TRBV18 and TRBJ2-3, with 8 bases lining up with TRBD2. CDR3: CASSRSGASDTQYF. As DNA, the CDR3 is TGTGCCAGCTCACGTAGCGGGGCGTCAGATACGCAGTATTTT.